This T cell receptor (beta chain) was observed in a study of CD8 T cells in ankylosing spondylitis. Broader study findings: Ankylosing spondylitis blood appeared to carry a characteristic TCR beta motif of several highly homologous variants. Reportedly, matched ankylosing spondylitis synovial fluid was significantly enriched for disease-linked clones.

TCR beta libraries were made by quantitative 5'-RACE with molecular barcodes. TCRdb itself ran the 5' RACE reads through MiXCR, one entry per CDR3 protein. The sample carries around 770,000 distinct CDR3 sequences, roughly 10% recorded once. Comments on this clonotype: Its cognate antigen is unknown.

Trimming left V 0 bases short and J 2 bases short, with 9 bases between. The length of the CDR3 is 14 residues. CDR1 and CDR2 (germline): DFQATT, SNEGSKA (reference sequence). The chain carries TRBV20-1 and TRBJ2-3; no reliable D call. The sequence came from a male donor with ankylosing spondylitis. Sequencing was carried out using blood, either unsorted or a sorted T cell fraction (not recorded which). CDR3 bases: TGCAGTGCTAGAGAAATGAGCTACACAGATACGCAGTATTTT. Residues: CSAREMSYTDTQYF.